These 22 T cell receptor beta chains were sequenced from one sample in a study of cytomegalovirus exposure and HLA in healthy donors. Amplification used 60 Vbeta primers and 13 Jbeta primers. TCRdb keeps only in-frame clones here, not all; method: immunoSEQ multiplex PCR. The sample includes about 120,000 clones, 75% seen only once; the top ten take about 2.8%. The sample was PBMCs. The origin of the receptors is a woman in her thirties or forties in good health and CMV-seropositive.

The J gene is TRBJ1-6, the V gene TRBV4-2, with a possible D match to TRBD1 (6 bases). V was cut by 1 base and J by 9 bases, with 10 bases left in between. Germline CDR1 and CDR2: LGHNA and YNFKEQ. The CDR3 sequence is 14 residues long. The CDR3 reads CASSQAAQGSPLHF. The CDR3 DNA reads TGTGCCAGCAGCCAAGCGGCACAGGGTTCACCCCTCCACTTT.

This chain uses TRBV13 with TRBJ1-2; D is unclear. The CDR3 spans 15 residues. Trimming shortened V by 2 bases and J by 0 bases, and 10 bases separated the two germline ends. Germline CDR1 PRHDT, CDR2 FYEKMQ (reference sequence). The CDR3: CASSLNGRTNYGYTF. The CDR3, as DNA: TGTGCCAGCAGCTTAAATGGGAGGACTAACTATGGCTACACCTTC.

The CDR3 reads CASSVVPGGYETQYF. CDR3 nucleotides: TGTGCCAGCAGCGTAGTGCCGGGGGGGTACGAGACCCAGTACTTC. The genes are TRBV9 and TRBJ2-5; 8 nucleotides agree with TRBD2. J gave up 5 bases and V 0 bases, and 6 bases lay outside the gene matches. From germline, CDR1 is SGDLS and CDR2 YYNGEE. There are 15 residues in the CDR3.

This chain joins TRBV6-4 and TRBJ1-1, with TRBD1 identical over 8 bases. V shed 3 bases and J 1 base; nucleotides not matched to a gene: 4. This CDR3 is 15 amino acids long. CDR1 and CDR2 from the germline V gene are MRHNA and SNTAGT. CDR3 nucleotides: TGTGCCAGCAGTGAGCAGGGGGCCGGGAACACTGAAGCTTTCTTT. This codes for CASSEQGAGNTEAFF.

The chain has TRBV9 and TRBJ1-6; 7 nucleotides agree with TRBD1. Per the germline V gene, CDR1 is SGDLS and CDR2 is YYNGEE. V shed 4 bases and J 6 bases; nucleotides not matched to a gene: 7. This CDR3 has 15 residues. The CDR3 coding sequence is TGTGCCAGCAGCTTTCAACAGGGGTCTAATTCACCCCTCCACTTT. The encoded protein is CASSFQQGSNSPLHF. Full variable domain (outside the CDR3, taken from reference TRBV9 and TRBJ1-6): DSGVTQTPKHLITATGQRVTLRCSPRSGDLSVYWYQQSLDQGLQFLIQYYNGEERAKGNILERFSAQQFPDLHSELNLSSLELGDSALYFCASSFQQGSNSPLHFGNGTRLTVT.

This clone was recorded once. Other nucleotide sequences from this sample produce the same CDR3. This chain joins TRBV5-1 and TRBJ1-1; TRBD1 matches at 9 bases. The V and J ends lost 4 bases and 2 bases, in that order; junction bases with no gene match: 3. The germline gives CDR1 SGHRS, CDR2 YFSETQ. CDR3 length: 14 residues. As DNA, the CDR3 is TGCGCCAGCAGCACGGGACAGGGCAACACTGAAGCTTTCTTT. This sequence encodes CASSTGQGNTEAFF.

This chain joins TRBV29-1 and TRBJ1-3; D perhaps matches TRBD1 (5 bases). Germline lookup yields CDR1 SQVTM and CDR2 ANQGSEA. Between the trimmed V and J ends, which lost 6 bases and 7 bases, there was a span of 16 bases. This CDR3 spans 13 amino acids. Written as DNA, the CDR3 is TGCAGCGTCCATCCGACCGGGGGGAACACCATATATTTT. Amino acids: CSVHPTGGNTIYF.

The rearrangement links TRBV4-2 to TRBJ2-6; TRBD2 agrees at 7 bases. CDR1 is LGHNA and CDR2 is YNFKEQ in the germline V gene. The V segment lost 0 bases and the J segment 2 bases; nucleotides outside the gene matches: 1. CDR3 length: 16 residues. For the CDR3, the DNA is TGTGCCAGCAGCCAAGAGGGAGGGACTGGGGCCAACGTCCTGACTTTC. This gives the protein CASSQEGGTGANVLTF.

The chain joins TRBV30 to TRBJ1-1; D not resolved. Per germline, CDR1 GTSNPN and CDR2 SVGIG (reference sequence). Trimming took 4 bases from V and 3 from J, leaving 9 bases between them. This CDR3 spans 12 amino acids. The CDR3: CAWMAEDTEAFF. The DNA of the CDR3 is TGTGCCTGGATGGCGGAGGACACTGAAGCTTTCTTT.

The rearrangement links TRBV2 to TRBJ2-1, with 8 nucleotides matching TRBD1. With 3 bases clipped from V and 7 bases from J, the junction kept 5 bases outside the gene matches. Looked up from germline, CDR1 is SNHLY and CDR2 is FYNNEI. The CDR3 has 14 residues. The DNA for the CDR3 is TGTGCCAGCAGTGAGGACAGGGCTTTAAATGAGCAGTTCTTC. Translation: CASSEDRALNEQFF.

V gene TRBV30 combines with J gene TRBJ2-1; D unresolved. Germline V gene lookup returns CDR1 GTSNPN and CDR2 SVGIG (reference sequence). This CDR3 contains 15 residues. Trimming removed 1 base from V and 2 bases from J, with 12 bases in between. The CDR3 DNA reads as TGTGCCTGGAGTGATGGAGCCCCCCCCTACAATGAGCAGTTCTTC. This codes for CAWSDGAPPYNEQFF.

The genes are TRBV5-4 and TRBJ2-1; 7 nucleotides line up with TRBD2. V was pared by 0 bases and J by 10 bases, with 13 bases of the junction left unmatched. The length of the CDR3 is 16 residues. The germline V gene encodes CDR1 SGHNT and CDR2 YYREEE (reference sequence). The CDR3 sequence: CASSLGAGDLGGEQFF. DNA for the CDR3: TGTGCCAGCAGCTTGGGGGCGGGGGACCTAGGAGGGGAGCAGTTCTTC.

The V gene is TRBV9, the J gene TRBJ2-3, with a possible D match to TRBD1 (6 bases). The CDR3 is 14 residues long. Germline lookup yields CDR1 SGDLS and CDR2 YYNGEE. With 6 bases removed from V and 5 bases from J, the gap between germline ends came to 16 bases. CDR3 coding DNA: TGTGCCAGCATGTCTCTGGGGGCGGAAGATACGCAGTATTTT. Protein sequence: CASMSLGAEDTQYF.

The CDR3 DNA sequence: TGTGCCAGCAGCGTAGAGCGTTCGGGGGCCAACGTCCTGACTTTC. It specifies CASSVERSGANVLTF. The rearrangement links TRBV9 to TRBJ2-6, with D unresolved. The V end was cut by 0 bases, the J end by 4 bases, with 8 bases between. There are 15 residues in the CDR3. CDR1 is SGDLS, CDR2 YYNGEE, per germline.

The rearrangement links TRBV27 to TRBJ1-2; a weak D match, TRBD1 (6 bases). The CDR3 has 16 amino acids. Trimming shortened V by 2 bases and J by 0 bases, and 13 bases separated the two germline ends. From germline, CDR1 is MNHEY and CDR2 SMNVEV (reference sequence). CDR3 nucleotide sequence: TGTGCCAGCAGTTTAAAGGCCAGGGGAGCTAACTATGGCTACACCTTC. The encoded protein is CASSLKARGANYGYTF.

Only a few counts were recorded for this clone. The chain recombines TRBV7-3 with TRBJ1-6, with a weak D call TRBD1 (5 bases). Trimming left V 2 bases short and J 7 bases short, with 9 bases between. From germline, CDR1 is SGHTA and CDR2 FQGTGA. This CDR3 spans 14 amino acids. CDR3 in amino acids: CASSLSGFNSPLHF. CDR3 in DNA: TGTGCCAGCAGCTTATCAGGGTTCAATTCACCCCTCCACTTT.

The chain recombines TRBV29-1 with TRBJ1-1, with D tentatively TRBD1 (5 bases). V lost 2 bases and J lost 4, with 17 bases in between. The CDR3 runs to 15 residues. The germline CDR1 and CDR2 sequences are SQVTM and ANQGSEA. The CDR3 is CSVEKGVGVSTEAFF. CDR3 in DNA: TGCAGCGTTGAAAAAGGGGTTGGGGTTAGCACTGAAGCTTTCTTT.

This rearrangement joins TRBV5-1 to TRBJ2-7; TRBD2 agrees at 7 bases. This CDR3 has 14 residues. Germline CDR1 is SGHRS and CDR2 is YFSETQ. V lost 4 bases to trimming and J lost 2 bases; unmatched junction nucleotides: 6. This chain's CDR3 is CASSARESAYEQYF. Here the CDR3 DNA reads TGCGCCAGCAGCGCGCGGGAGTCTGCCTACGAGCAGTACTTC.

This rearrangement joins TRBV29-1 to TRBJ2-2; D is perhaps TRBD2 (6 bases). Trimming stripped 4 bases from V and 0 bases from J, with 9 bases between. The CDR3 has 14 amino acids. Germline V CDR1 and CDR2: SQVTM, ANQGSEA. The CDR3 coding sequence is TGCAGCGTTGCTTCTAGCGCGAACACCGGGGAGCTGTTTTTT. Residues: CSVASSANTGELFF.

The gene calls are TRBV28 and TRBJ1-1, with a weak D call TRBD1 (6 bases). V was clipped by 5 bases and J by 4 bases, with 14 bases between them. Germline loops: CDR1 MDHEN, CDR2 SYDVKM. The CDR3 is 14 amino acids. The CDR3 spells CASSRSLGATEAFF. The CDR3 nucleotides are TGTGCCAGCAGTAGATCCTTGGGGGCCACTGAAGCTTTCTTT.

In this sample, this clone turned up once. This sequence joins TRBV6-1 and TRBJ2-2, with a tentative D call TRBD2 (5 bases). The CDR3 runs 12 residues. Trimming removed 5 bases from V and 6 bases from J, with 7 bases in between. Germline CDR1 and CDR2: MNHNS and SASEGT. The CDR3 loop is CASSPAAGELFF. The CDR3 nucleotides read TGTGCCAGCAGTCCAGCGGCCGGGGAGCTGTTTTTT.

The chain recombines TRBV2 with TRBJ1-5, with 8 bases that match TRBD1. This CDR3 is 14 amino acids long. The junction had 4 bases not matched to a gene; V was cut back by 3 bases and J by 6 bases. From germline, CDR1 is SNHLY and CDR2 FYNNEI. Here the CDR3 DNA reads TGTGCCAGCAGTGATGGCAGGGGGCCTCAGCCCCAGCATTTT. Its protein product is CASSDGRGPQPQHF.